These 17 T cell receptor beta chains came from one sample sequenced in a study of breast tumors, draining lymph nodes, adjacent tissues. TCRdb reprocessed the multiplex PCR reads with MiXCR, giving one entry per CDR3 protein. The data show some 230,000 distinct CDR3 sequences, around 35% seen once. Breast cancer patients provided tissue from their axillary draining lymph nodes. The specimen sequenced was axillary lymph node tissue. The source is a female donor with breast cancer. Some clones in this sample may be carry-over from other donors' samples.

This clonotype was recorded at least ten times. Compared with germline, one end of the junction differs, possibly owing to a read error. This chain joins TRBV9 and TRBJ1-3, with a tentative D call TRBD1 (6 bases). This CDR3 comprises 16 residues. Germline CDR1 reads SGDLS; CDR2 reads YYNGEE. Here the CDR3 DNA reads TGTGCCAGCAGCACAGCTATGCCAGGGGCTGGAAACACCACATATTTT. Protein sequence: CASSTAMPGAGNTTYF.

This clonotype was found many times. V and J are TRBV10-3 and TRBJ2-1; 10 nucleotides match TRBD1. The CDR3 covers 15 residues. V was pared by 7 bases and J by 7 bases, with 10 bases of the junction left unmatched. Per germline, CDR1 ENHRY and CDR2 SYGVKD. CDR3 loop: CAINRPGQGRNEQFF. The CDR3 DNA reads as TGTGCCATCAATAGACCGGGACAGGGGAGAAATGAGCAGTTCTTC.

V usage is TRBV3-2 and J usage is TRBJ1-6. TRBV3-2 is shown as a pseudogene. The CDR3 is made up of 15 amino acids. CDR3 sequence: CASSQDWAEDSPLHF. In DNA, the CDR3 is TGTGCCAGCAGCCAAGATTGGGCAGAGGATTCACCCCTCCACTTT.

This clonotype was counted at least ten times. The rearrangement joins TRBV4-3 to TRBJ2-3, with TRBD1 matching over 9 bases. Germline-derived CDR1 and CDR2 are LGHNA and YSLEER. J lost 4 bases, V lost 5 bases, and 4 bases had no gene match. This CDR3 has 14 amino acids. The CDR3 DNA sequence: TGCGCCAGCAGCGGGACAGGGTTTGCAGATACGCAGTATTTT. This encodes CASSGTGFADTQYF.

The genes are TRBV19 and TRBJ1-1; no clear D gene. Germline-derived CDR1 and CDR2 are LNHDA and SQIVND (reference sequence). This CDR3 is 14 amino acids long. V was clipped by 6 bases and J by 1 base, with 12 bases between them. The CDR3 sequence: CASRRSLENTEAFF. The CDR3 DNA reads as TGTGCCAGTAGGAGGAGCTTAGAGAACACTGAAGCTTTCTTT.

The V gene is TRBV9, the J gene TRBJ2-1, with D possibly being TRBD2 (6 bases). This CDR3 comprises 15 residues. Germline V gene data show CDR1 as SGDLS and CDR2 as YYNGEE. V was pared by 3 bases and J by 10 bases, with 20 bases between. CDR3 protein: CASSALGAGTGEQFF. In DNA, the CDR3 is TGTGCCAGCAGCGCCCTAGGAGCGGGTACCGGGGAGCAGTTCTTC.

Only a few counts were recorded for this clonotype. CDR3 loop: CASSLKSWSSYNEQFF. CDR3 nucleotide sequence: TGTGCCAGCAGTTTAAAAAGCTGGAGCTCCTACAATGAGCAGTTCTTC. V and J are TRBV28 and TRBJ2-1; no clear D gene. Germline V CDR1 and CDR2: MDHEN, SYDVKM. This CDR3 is 16 amino acids long. The germline V and J ends were trimmed by 2 bases and 0 bases, with 11 bases remaining between them.

This clonotype was picked up many times. This chain joins TRBV5-1 and TRBJ2-2; unclear D gene. This CDR3 region has 13 residues. The V end lost 3 bases, the J end lost 1 base, and 4 bases lay between the germline ends. Germline V gene lookup returns CDR1 SGHRS and CDR2 YFSETQ. The CDR3 is CASSWGNTGELFF. Here the CDR3 DNA reads TGCGCCAGCAGCTGGGGGAACACCGGGGAGCTGTTTTTT.

The chain carries TRBV5-1 and TRBJ2-1, with D perhaps being TRBD1 or TRBD2 (5 bases each). Germline V gene data show CDR1 as SGHRS and CDR2 as YFSETQ. V lost 3 bases to trimming and J lost 12 bases, with 13 bases between them. CDR3 length equals 12 residues. In DNA, the CDR3 is TGCGCCAGCAGCTCCCGAGGGGATACGCAGTTCTTC. Its protein product is CASSSRGDTQFF.

The table lists this clonotype with many counts. The chain combines TRBV5-6 with TRBJ1-5; D gene ambiguous. Germline values: CDR1 SGHDT, CDR2 YYEEEE. The CDR3 has 14 amino acids. Between the trimmed V and J ends, which lost 4 bases and 3 bases, there was a span of 11 bases. CDR3 loop: CASSRSGTNQPQHF. CDR3 DNA sequence: TGTGCCAGCAGCCGCAGTGGAACCAATCAGCCCCAGCATTTT.

Notes on this clonotype: A read error may explain this, as a much larger clone is one base away. The V call is TRBV6-1, the J call TRBJ2-1; 14 bases agree with TRBD2. This CDR3 spans 19 amino acids. CDR1 MNHNS and CDR2 SASEGT come from the germline V gene. DNA of the CDR3: TGTGCCAGCAGGGATGGACTAGCGGGGGGTCCCAGCTCCTACAATGAGCAGTCCTTC. Its protein is CASRDGLAGGPSSYNEQSF.

This clonotype was detected many times. This chain links TRBV10-3 with TRBJ2-6, with D tentatively TRBD2 (6 bases). CDR1 ENHRY and CDR2 SYGVKD come from the germline V gene. The V and J ends lost 3 bases and 0 bases respectively, with 6 bases between them. The length of the CDR3 is 15 residues. The CDR3: CAISDGGSGANVLTF. CDR3 nucleotide sequence: TGTGCCATCAGTGACGGGGGCTCTGGGGCCAACGTCCTGACTTTC.

This clonotype was detected many times. The rearrangement joins TRBV24-1 to TRBJ2-7; D gene ambiguous. The CDR3 has 15 residues. V was clipped by 5 bases and J by 0 bases, with 13 bases between them. Germline-derived CDR1 and CDR2 are KGHDR and SFDVKD. The CDR3 sequence is CATSGCPRPSYEQYF. In nucleotides, the CDR3 is TGTGCCACCAGTGGTTGCCCTAGGCCCTCCTACGAGCAGTACTTC.

This clonotype was recorded at least ten times. V gene TRBV2 combines with J gene TRBJ1-6; no firm D call. The V gene lost 7 bases and the J gene lost 8 bases, with 12 bases spanning the gap. Germline lookup yields CDR1 SNHLY and CDR2 FYNNEI. The CDR3 loop spans 13 amino acids. The CDR3 nucleotides read TGTGCCAGCATTCCGGTGGGCGATTCACCCCTCCACTTT. Protein product: CASIPVGDSPLHF.

This clonotype has only a few counts. J is TRBJ2-7 and V is TRBV6-5; D is possibly TRBD1 (6 bases). This CDR3 has 19 amino acids. The V end lost 0 bases, the J end lost 2 bases, and 23 bases lay between the germline ends. Germline values: CDR1 MNHEY, CDR2 SVGAGI. The CDR3 DNA follows: TGTGCCAGCAGTTACTCAGTGTTAACGGCAGGCAGGGGTACCTACGAGCAGTACTTC. This sequence encodes CASSYSVLTAGRGTYEQYF.

This chain joins TRBV18 and TRBJ1-5; the D gene is possibly TRBD1 (5 bases). The CDR3 covers 16 residues. Deletions cut 4 bases from V and 3 bases from J, with 16 bases between. CDR1 KGHSH and CDR2 LQKENI come from the germline V gene. The CDR3 nucleotides are TGTGCCAGCTCACGTTATGGTCAGGGCTACAATCAGCCCCAGCATTTT. This gives the protein CASSRYGQGYNQPQHF.

This chain uses TRBV28 with TRBJ1-2; possible D gene TRBD1, 5 bases. Germline CDR1 MDHEN, CDR2 SYDVKM. Trimming took off 4 bases at V and 4 bases at J, with 13 bases between the two ends. This CDR3 has 14 residues. The CDR3, as DNA: TGTGCCAGCAGTTCTACAGGTATAGGCTATGGCTACACCTTC. Protein sequence: CASSSTGIGYGYTF.